A single sample is the source of the 31 T cell receptor beta chains below, sequenced in a study of blood T cells in healthy people across ages. Together with a sample-barcoded 5' primer, a J-beta primer mix was included in a second PCR lasting roughly 6 to 12 cycles. TCRdb independently ran MiXCR on the 5' RACE reads; one entry per CDR3 protein. This sample has approximately 800,000 distinct CDR3 sequences, with 20% to 30% found just once. These data were likewise used in another study, on T cells of mothers and their children.

The sequencing input was blood. The receptors here all came from a boy between 10 and 17 years old in good health.

A few counts support this clonotype. This chain connects TRBV20-1 to TRBJ2-7, with D tentatively TRBD2 (5 bases). V was pared by 3 bases and J by 1 base, with 16 bases between. The V gene's germline CDR1 is DFQATT and CDR2 SNEGSKA (reference sequence). This CDR3 spans 15 amino acids. The CDR3 sequence: CSARFPSGPSYEQYF. The DNA of the CDR3 is TGCAGTGCTAGGTTCCCAAGCGGCCCATCCTACGAGCAGTACTTC.

The chain carries TRBV12-3 or TRBV12-4 and TRBJ1-2, with no clear D. This CDR3 spans 14 amino acids. Trimming pared 4 bases from V and 4 bases from J, leaving 13 bases between. CDR3 nucleotide sequence: TGTGCCAGCAGTTCCCTAGGTGAGGTCTATGGCTACACCTTC. Protein: CASSSLGEVYGYTF.

This chain joins TRBV9 and TRBJ2-1; 8 bases align to TRBD1. CDR1 is SGDLS and CDR2 is YYNGEE in the germline V gene. The CDR3 has 15 amino acids. After removal of 0 bases from V and 4 bases from J, the junction contained 3 bases not matched to a gene. The CDR3 reads CASSVVQGAYNEQFF. CDR3 coding DNA: TGTGCCAGCAGCGTAGTTCAGGGGGCATACAATGAGCAGTTCTTC.

There are a few counts of this clonotype. The genes are TRBV15 and TRBJ2-7; perhaps TRBD1 as D (5 bases). Per the germline V gene, CDR1 is LNHNV and CDR2 is YYDKDF (reference sequence). V lost 3 bases to trimming and J lost 3 bases, with 9 bases between them. The length of the CDR3 is 13 residues. This CDR3 reads CATSRDNNYEQYF. In DNA, the CDR3 is TGTGCCACCAGCAGGGACAACAACTACGAGCAGTACTTC.

In the case of this clonotype: One end of the junction does not line up with germline, which may come from a read error. V and J are TRBV11-2 and TRBJ2-6; no clear D. This CDR3 is 15 amino acids long. Germline-derived CDR1 and CDR2 are SGHAT and FQNNGV. The CDR3 nucleotides read TGTGCCAACAGCTTATACAGCTCTGGGGCCAACGTCCTGACTTTC. Translated: CANSLYSSGANVLTF. The complete variable domain, with remaining parts taken from reference TRBV11-2 and TRBJ2-6, reads EAGVAQSPRYKIIEKRQSVAFWCNPISGHATLYWYQQILGQGPKLLIQFQNNGVVDDSQLPKDRFSAERLKGVDSTLKIQPAKLEDSAVYLCANSLYSSGANVLTFGAGSRLTVL.

On this clonotype: Here the CDR3 omits its conserved ending phenylalanine or tryptophan, so a read error is the likely source. The V and J genes are TRBV27 and TRBJ2-7, with 9 bases matching TRBD1. Germline loops: CDR1 MNHEY, CDR2 SMNVEV (reference sequence). The junction had 28 bases not matched to a gene; V was cut back by 10 bases and J by 3 bases. The CDR3 has 20 amino acids. In DNA form, the CDR3 reads TGTGCCAACAACAATCCGGGACAGGGATTCATCTCCGGTCCCGACTACGAGCAGTACTCC. It codes for CANNNPGQGFISGPDYEQYS.

Only a few counts were recorded for this clonotype. The chain employs TRBV28 and TRBJ2-6; D uncertain. The CDR3 contains 15 residues. Germline V lookup: CDR1 MDHEN, CDR2 SYDVKM. The ends were cut back, 3 bases at V and 0 bases at J, with 6 bases in the middle. The CDR3 here is CASSFLGSGANVLTF. In DNA, the CDR3 is TGTGCCAGCAGTTTTCTGGGCTCTGGGGCCAACGTCCTGACTTTC.

This clonotype has ten or more counts. The J gene is TRBJ2-5, the V gene TRBV29-1; the match to TRBD1 covers 7 bases. After removal of 4 bases from V and 4 bases from J, the junction contained 3 bases not matched to a gene. This CDR3 spans 12 amino acids. Germline V gene lookup returns CDR1 SQVTM and CDR2 ANQGSEA. The CDR3 bases are TGCAGCGTTGGACAGGGCGGAGAGACCCAGTACTTC. Amino acids: CSVGQGGETQYF.

In this sample, this clonotype turned up a few times. The rearrangement joins TRBV7-2 to TRBJ1-1; 9 nucleotides align to TRBD1. Trimming took 1 base from V and 5 from J; bases not matched to a gene: 5. The CDR3 spans 15 residues. The germline V gene has CDR1 SGHTA and CDR2 FQGNSA. CDR3 sequence reads: CASSLGRQGGTEAFF. CDR3 DNA sequence: TGTGCCAGCAGCTTAGGGAGACAGGGGGGTACTGAAGCTTTCTTT.

The chain has TRBV10-3 and TRBJ2-5; D is perhaps TRBD1 or TRBD2 (6 bases each). The DNA matches TRBJ2-7 better at its end, which makes the J call doubtful. The CDR3 covers 14 residues. Germline CDR1 and CDR2: ENHRY and SYGVKD. The CDR3 is CAISESGGLDEQYF. The CDR3 region has the DNA TGTGCCATCAGTGAGTCCGGGGGCCTCGACGAGCAGTACTTC.

The chain links TRBV18 to TRBJ2-2; no clear D. Germline assignment: CDR1 KGHSH and CDR2 LQKENI. The V and J ends lost 3 bases and 2 bases respectively, with 13 bases between them. The CDR3 is 16 residues long. The CDR3 loop is CASSPRTRRNTGELFF. CDR3 in DNA: TGTGCCAGCTCACCCCGGACGCGCCGAAACACCGGGGAGCTGTTTTTT.

The rearrangement links TRBV7-9 to TRBJ2-5, with D perhaps TRBD1 (6 bases). Germline V gene lookup returns CDR1 SEHNR and CDR2 FQNEAQ (reference sequence). V lost 5 bases and J lost 5, with 18 bases in between. This CDR3 has 15 residues. For the CDR3, the DNA is TGTGCCAGCAGCCTAGTCGTGACAGGTCACGAGACCCAGTACTTC. This codes for CASSLVVTGHETQYF.

The sample holds a few counts of this clonotype. V and J are TRBV10-3 and TRBJ1-6; 10 bases align to TRBD1. The CDR3 contains 14 residues. Germline V lookup: CDR1 ENHRY, CDR2 SYGVKD. The V and J ends lost 10 bases and 4 bases, in that order; junction bases with no gene match: 4. The CDR3 reads CANGQGEYNSPLHF. The CDR3 DNA sequence: TGTGCCAATGGACAGGGGGAGTATAATTCACCCCTCCACTTT.

The V gene is TRBV9, the J gene TRBJ1-2; 8 bases align to TRBD1. CDR3 size: 15 residues. V trimming: 4 bases; J trimming: 5 bases; junction bases outside the gene matches: 10. In germline, CDR1 is SGDLS, CDR2 YYNGEE. The CDR3 nucleotides read TGTGCCAGCAGCCCCAGACAGGGGACGGGGTATGGCTACACCTTC. Encoded protein: CASSPRQGTGYGYTF.

This clonotype was seen a handful of times. The chain joins TRBV6-5 to TRBJ1-2; the match to TRBD1 covers 7 bases. J was trimmed by 3 bases and V by 4 bases; bases with no gene match: 8. The CDR3 covers 15 residues. Germline V lookup: CDR1 MNHEY, CDR2 SVGAGI. The CDR3 DNA is TGTGCCAGCAGTTCCCCTGGACAGGCAGACTATGGCTACACCTTC. This codes for CASSSPGQADYGYTF.

This clonotype was counted between two and nine times. This sequence joins TRBV21-1 and TRBJ1-1. TRBV21-1 is reported as a pseudogene. The CDR3 is made up of 14 amino acids. CDR3 amino acids: CASSRAGPNTEAFF. The CDR3 DNA reads TGTGCCAGCAGCCGCGCAGGGCCAAACACTGAAGCTTTCTTT.

The rearrangement links TRBV20-1 to TRBJ2-7; D ambiguous. Trimming took off 0 bases at V and 4 bases at J, with 16 bases between the two ends. The CDR3 extends over 15 amino acids. Germline V gives CDR1 DFQATT, CDR2 SNEGSKA (reference sequence). The CDR3 DNA sequence: TGCAGTGCTAGAGATGGGCGCGGCTCTGAGTACGAGCAGTACTTC. As protein: CSARDGRGSEYEQYF.

This sequence joins TRBV2 and TRBJ1-5; no clear D. Germline CDR1 SNHLY, CDR2 FYNNEI. The CDR3 totals 14 residues. Trimming took off 1 base at V and 4 bases at J, with 8 bases between the two ends. CDR3 amino acids: CASSEGVWNQPQHF. CDR3 in DNA: TGTGCCAGCAGTGAAGGGGTGTGGAATCAGCCCCAGCATTTT.

This sequence joins TRBV28 and TRBJ1-1; a possible D gene is TRBD1 (5 bases). V was trimmed by 5 bases and J by 1 base, leaving 17 bases between them. In germline, CDR1 is MDHEN, CDR2 SYDVKM. This CDR3 is built from 16 residues. The CDR3 region has the DNA TGTGCCAGCAGTGGCTATGGGGGTCCACAGAACACTGAAGCTTTCTTT. As protein: CASSGYGGPQNTEAFF.

V is TRBV6-6 and J is TRBJ2-7, with D perhaps assigned TRBD1 or TRBD2 (5 bases each). V lost 8 bases to trimming and J lost 6 bases, with 14 bases between them. The CDR3 sequence is 12 residues long. Germline CDR1 reads MNHNY; CDR2 reads SVGAGI (reference sequence). This chain's CDR3 is CASGDLLLEQYF. CDR3 bases: TGTGCCAGCGGGGACCTTCTACTCGAGCAGTACTTC.

This clonotype was picked up a small number of times. The chain employs TRBV28 and TRBJ2-1, with 7 nucleotides matching TRBD1. The DNA end is more similar to TRBJ2-5, so the J call may be wrong. Germline V gene data show CDR1 as MDHEN and CDR2 as SYDVKM. CDR3 length: 16 residues. The CDR3 is CASSTGTAGFLGTQYF. In DNA, the CDR3 is TGTGCCAGCAGTACCGGGACAGCCGGATTCCTTGGGACCCAGTACTTC.

This clonotype turned up a few times. The J gene is TRBJ2-1, the V gene TRBV28, with D maybe TRBD2 (5 bases). TRBJ2-5 explains the end of the DNA better; the J call may be wrong. This CDR3 comprises 15 residues. The germline V gene has CDR1 MDHEN and CDR2 SYDVKM. The CDR3 DNA sequence: TGTGCCAGCAGTTTACGAGCACGTAGGAGGGAGACCCAGTACTTC. Translating it yields CASSLRARRRETQYF.

The chain combines TRBV6-6 with TRBJ1-2; D call uncertain. CDR1 is MNHNY and CDR2 is SVGAGI in the germline V gene (reference sequence). The CDR3 is 12 amino acids. Trimming pared 7 bases from V and 4 bases from J, leaving 10 bases between. CDR3 bases: TGTGCCAGCACAGACCCCGGCTATGGCTACACCTTC. This sequence encodes CASTDPGYGYTF.

The genes are TRBV9 and TRBJ2-3, with 11 positions matching TRBD2. Germline lookup yields CDR1 SGDLS and CDR2 YYNGEE. With V trimmed by 2 bases and J by 7 bases, 21 bases remained unmatched. The CDR3 covers 20 residues. The DNA for the CDR3 is TGTGCCAGCAGCGTTACAACTAGCGGGGGTCGGAAACAGCGCCGTAATACGCAGTATTTT. This encodes CASSVTTSGGRKQRRNTQYF.

The rearrangement joins TRBV20-1 to TRBJ1-1, with 7 bases matching TRBD1. Trimming at V came to 5 bases and at J to 3 bases, leaving 9 bases not matched to a gene. The CDR3 length is 14 residues. Germline assignment: CDR1 DFQATT and CDR2 SNEGSKA (reference sequence). The CDR3 DNA reads as TGCAGTGCTCTTCTCGGAACAGGGGACACTGAAGCTTTCTTT. Residues: CSALLGTGDTEAFF.

There are a few counts of this clonotype. The V call is TRBV29-1, the J call TRBJ2-7; D not certain. CDR1 SQVTM and CDR2 ANQGSEA come from the germline V gene. CDR3 length equals 11 residues. Trimming stripped 4 bases from V and 3 bases from J, with 7 bases between. As DNA, the CDR3 is TGCAGCGTTGGTCTCGTCTACGAGCAGTACTTC. Protein: CSVGLVYEQYF.

This clonotype turned up a few times. The chain carries TRBV7-2 and TRBJ2-5, with D possibly TRBD2 on 6 matching bases. The CDR3 is 13 residues long. The ends were cut back, 7 bases at V and 2 bases at J, with 11 bases in the middle. Germline loops: CDR1 SGHTA, CDR2 FQGNSA. The CDR3 region is CASMRGKQETQYF. CDR3 bases: TGTGCCAGCATGCGGGGAAAACAAGAGACCCAGTACTTC.

In its sample, this clonotype was seen a few times. The chain joins TRBV28 to TRBJ2-3; D remains unclear. V lost 3 bases, J lost 1 base, and 17 bases lay in between. The CDR3 extends over 17 amino acids. Germline loops: CDR1 MDHEN, CDR2 SYDVKM. The CDR3 sequence is CASSFASERLGTDTQYF. The CDR3 DNA follows: TGTGCCAGCAGTTTCGCCTCGGAGCGATTGGGCACAGATACGCAGTATTTT.

This clonotype turned up a few times. CDR3 protein: CSGRMVGFDTQYF. In nucleotides, the CDR3 is TGCAGCGGCCGTATGGTCGGTTTTGATACCCAGTACTTC. This chain uses TRBV29-1 with TRBJ2-5; D not resolved. This CDR3 has 13 residues. Trimming removed 7 bases from V and 8 bases from J, with 20 bases in between. Germline loops: CDR1 SQVTM, CDR2 ANQGSEA.

This clonotype was recorded a few times. The gene calls are TRBV27 and TRBJ1-2, with 8 positions matching TRBD1. The CDR3 is 14 amino acids. V dropped 3 bases and J dropped 6; count of bases not matched to a gene: 6. Germline CDR1 is MNHEY and CDR2 is SMNVEV (reference sequence). CDR3 nucleotides: TGTGCCAGCAGTTTTTCAGGGGGCGCAAATGGCTACACCTTC. This translates into CASSFSGGANGYTF.

This clonotype was observed a handful of times. Germline is not matched at one junction end, which may reflect a read error. This chain uses TRBV12-3 or TRBV12-4 with TRBJ1-1, with TRBD1 matching over 7 bases. This CDR3 is built from 14 residues. Written as DNA, the CDR3 is TGTGCCAGCAGCTTGCTGGGAGGGGGCACTGGAGCTTTCTTT. It is translated as CASSLLGGGTGAFF.